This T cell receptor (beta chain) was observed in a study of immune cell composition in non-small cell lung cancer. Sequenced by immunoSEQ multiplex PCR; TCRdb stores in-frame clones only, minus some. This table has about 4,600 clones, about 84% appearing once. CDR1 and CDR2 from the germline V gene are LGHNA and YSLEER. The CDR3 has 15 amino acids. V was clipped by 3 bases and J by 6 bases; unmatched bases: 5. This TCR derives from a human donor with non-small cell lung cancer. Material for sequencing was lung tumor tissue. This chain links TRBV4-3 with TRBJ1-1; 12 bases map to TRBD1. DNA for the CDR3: TGCGCCAGCAGCCAGGAGGGACAGGGGGCCCCTGAAGCTTTCTTT. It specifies CASSQEGQGAPEAFF.